This T cell receptor (beta chain) appears in the sequencing data of a study of shared clonotypes between healthy human individuals. Study details: With ages of 18 to 49, the donors were a couple of women and a few men.

Of note for this clone: Its antigen is currently unknown.

TCRdb's copy holds only in-frame clones and misses some; the assay was immunoSEQ multiplex PCR. The sample consists of hundreds of thousands of clones, 95% to 97% of them appearing once. Overall study findings and caveats: Generation probabilities were higher for clonotypes shared across all four sorted-subset donors than for unshared ones.

CD8 cells classed as naive were CD45RO-negative and positively selected for CCR7, excluding terminally differentiated effector memory CD45RA+ cells. Sequencing was carried out using naive CD8+ T cells sorted from blood. The TCR comes from a woman aged 30 to 39 in good health.

CDR3 protein: CASSATRGPYEQYF. CDR3 DNA sequence: TGTGCCAGCAGTGCCACGCGGGGCCCCTACGAGCAGTACTTC. This sequence joins TRBV7-9 and TRBJ2-7, with D possibly matching TRBD2 (6 bases). From germline, CDR1 is SEHNR and CDR2 FQNEAQ (reference sequence). There are 14 residues in the CDR3. V lost 6 bases and J 2 bases, leaving 14 bases between the germline ends.